This T cell receptor beta chain came from a study of T cell responses to AZD1222 COVID-19 vaccine. Overall study findings and caveats: Among those given AZD1222, only five to seven were seropositive at baseline.

The CDR3 has 19 residues. Trimming shortened V by 0 bases and J by 2 bases, and 20 bases separated the two germline ends. Germline V CDR1 and CDR2: SGHRS, YFSETQ. Libraries were prepared by immunoSEQ multiplex PCR; TCRdb keeps only in-frame clonotypes and omits some of them. The repertoire holds about 110,000 clones, with around 80% as singletons. As regards this clone: Antigen specificity is unknown.

The genes are TRBV5-1 and TRBJ2-2; D unresolved. Sequenced here: peripheral blood, sampled on day 0 of AZD1222 vaccination. This sequence was found in an adult in good health. CDR3 coding DNA: TGCGCCAGCAGCTTGGGGCCAATGGCCGATACTGTTAACACCGGGGAGCTGTTTTTT. Its translation is CASSLGPMADTVNTGELFF.